This T cell receptor beta chain appears in the sequencing data of a study of T cell responses to AZD1222 COVID-19 vaccine. Profiling relied on immunoSEQ multiplex PCR, and the TCRdb table lists in-frame clones only, not all of them. This table holds about 110,000 clones, approximately 85% found once. The material was peripheral blood, obtained on day 0 of AZD1222 vaccination. The source of this sequence is an adult in good health.

DNA for the CDR3: TGTGCCAGCAGTCCGGGATTTAGCTCCTACGAGCAGTACTTC. Translated, it gives CASSPGFSSYEQYF. The rearrangement joins TRBV7-2 to TRBJ2-7; possible D gene TRBD2, 5 bases. Germline lookup yields CDR1 SGHTA and CDR2 FQGNSA. The V end lost 6 bases, the J end lost 0 bases, and 12 bases lay between the germline ends. CDR3 length: 14 amino acids. Full variable domain (remainder filled in from reference TRBV7-2 and TRBJ2-7): GAGVSQSPSNKVTEKGKDVELRCDPISGHTALYWYRQSLGQGLEFLIYFQGNSAPDKSGLPSDRFSAERTGGSVSTLTIQRTQQEDSAVYLCASSPGFSSYEQYFGPGTRLTVT.